The present TCR beta chain was sequenced within a study of blood T cells in healthy people across ages. Whole-study findings and limits: Versus aged donors, long-lived donors had higher diversity and more naive CD4+ cells.

With regard to this clonotype: Its antigen is unidentified.

The CDR3 consists of 15 residues. Germline assignment: CDR1 ENHRY and CDR2 SYGVKD. With V trimmed by 4 bases and J by 1 base, 2 bases remained unmatched. Sample-barcoded 5' priming and a J-beta primer mix drove a second PCR of roughly 6 to 12 cycles. TCRdb reprocessed the 5' RACE reads via MiXCR and lists one record per CDR3 protein. Of over 700,000 distinct CDR3 sequences in the sample, around 25% were seen once. This same sample was also part of a study on T cells of mothers and their children. That paper adds: Each mother yielded more than 9.5 million TCR beta CDR3 reads. Each child yielded a few million reads. Slightly higher overlap, not significant, was seen in related mother-child pairs than in unrelated pairs.

The TCR sequence derives from a boy between 5 and 17 years old in good health. This chain links TRBV10-3 with TRBJ1-1, with 11 bases aligning to TRBD1. The sample was blood. The CDR3 loop is CAISGTGGSNTEAFF. The CDR3 region has the DNA TGTGCCATCAGTGGGACAGGGGGCTCGAACACTGAAGCTTTCTTT.